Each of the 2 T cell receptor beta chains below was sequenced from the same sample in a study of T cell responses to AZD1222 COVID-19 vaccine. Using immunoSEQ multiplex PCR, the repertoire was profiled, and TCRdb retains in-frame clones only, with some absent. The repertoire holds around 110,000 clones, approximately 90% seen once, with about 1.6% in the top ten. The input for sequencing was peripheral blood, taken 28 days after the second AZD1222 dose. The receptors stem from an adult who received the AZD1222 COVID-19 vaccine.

The CDR3 is CASSPQLGTDTQYF. The CDR3 nucleotides are TGTGCCAGCAGCCCCCAGCTAGGCACAGATACGCAGTATTTT. This chain joins TRBV7-3 and TRBJ2-3; D ambiguous. CDR3 size: 14 residues. V was trimmed by 5 bases and J by 1 base, leaving 10 bases between them. From germline, CDR1 is SGHTA and CDR2 FQGTGA.

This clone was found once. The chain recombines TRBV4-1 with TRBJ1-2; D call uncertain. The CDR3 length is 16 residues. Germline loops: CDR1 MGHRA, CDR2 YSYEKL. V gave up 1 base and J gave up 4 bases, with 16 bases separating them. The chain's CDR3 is CASSQVGRGRGYGYTF. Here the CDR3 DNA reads TGCGCCAGCAGCCAAGTTGGGCGAGGGCGAGGCTATGGCTACACCTTC.